This TCR beta chain was found in a study of beta chain features in type 1 diabetes. This CDR3 is 12 amino acids long. Between the trimmed V and J ends, which lost 1 base and 4 bases, there was a span of 5 bases. Germline values: CDR1 MNHNS, CDR2 SASEGT. On this clone: Its antigen is currently unknown.

TCRB transcripts that were expressed got sequenced, as all of the isolated RNA had been reverse transcribed. Naive, central memory and regulatory T cell samples came to a mean of roughly 3.9 million reads. Data came from immunoSEQ multiplex PCR; TCRdb stores just in-frame clones and leaves some out. The sample lists 200,000 to 250,000 clones, more than 11% occurring once. Overall study results and limits: Compared with healthy donors, patients appeared to share more similar naive, central memory and regulatory TCRB repertoires. When Type 1 diabetes patients were examined, their TCRB CDR3s proved moderately but significantly shorter in all four CD4+ subsets.

Central memory, naive, regulatory and stem cell-like memory CD4+ cells were sorted by CD45RO/CCR7/CD25/CD127/CD95/CD27. Purity exceeding 95% was reached by all sorted populations. The sequence derives from a man aged 30 to 45 with type 1 diabetes. The gene calls are TRBV6-1 and TRBJ2-7; D is uncertain. Sequenced sample: naive CD4+ T cells from blood. CDR3: CASSEGRYEQYF. The CDR3 coding sequence is TGTGCCAGCAGTGAAGGGCGGTACGAGCAGTACTTC.